What follows are 20 T cell receptor beta chains derived from one specimen sequenced in a study of blood T cells in healthy people across ages. Next came a second PCR, run for roughly 6 to 11 cycles, which used a sample-barcoded 5' primer along with a J-beta primer mix. TCRdb itself ran the 5' RACE reads through MiXCR, one entry per CDR3 protein. Of about 500,000 distinct CDR3 sequences in the sample, around 24% were seen once. The same specimen was also included in a second study, on T cells of mothers and their children.

Material: blood. The receptors originated from a boy aged 10-17 years in good health.

The chain's CDR3 is CASSLYPYRGGSTDTQYF. CDR3 DNA: TGTGCCAGCAGTTTATACCCTTACAGGGGGGGGAGCACAGATACGCAGTATTTT. V gene TRBV27 combines with J gene TRBJ2-3; TRBD1 might be the D (8 bases). The CDR3 is 18 residues long. Trimming cost V 1 base and J 0 bases, with 17 bases left between them. Germline CDR1 and CDR2: MNHEY and SMNVEV (reference sequence).

This chain connects TRBV20-1 to TRBJ2-7, with 9 bases matching TRBD1. The CDR3 has 15 residues. J lost 9 bases, V lost 3 bases, and 15 bases had no gene match. Germline CDR1 DFQATT, CDR2 SNEGSKA (reference sequence). CDR3 in DNA: TGCAGTGCTAGTAATCCGGGACAGGGTGCGTGGGTGCAGTACTTC. Translating gives CSASNPGQGAWVQYF.

This rearrangement joins TRBV29-1 to TRBJ2-4; 7 nucleotides agree with TRBD1. Germline trimming cut 8 bases from V and 9 bases from J; bases unmatched to any gene: 13. CDR3 length: 13 amino acids. CDR1 SQVTM and CDR2 ANQGSEA come from the germline V gene. The CDR3 nucleotides are TGCAGCACCGGAAGGGACAGAGACAGCATTCAGTACTTC. Translated: CSTGRDRDSIQYF.

This sequence joins TRBV15 and TRBJ1-6; D uncertain. Trimming left V 0 bases short and J 0 bases short, with 12 bases between. Germline CDR1 and CDR2: LNHNV and YYDKDF (reference sequence). The CDR3 spans 18 residues. CDR3 protein: CATSRDGPGSSYNSPLHF. In DNA, the CDR3 is TGTGCCACCAGCAGAGATGGTCCGGGGAGCTCCTATAATTCACCCCTCCACTTT. Variable domain in full (rest from reference TRBV15 and TRBJ1-6): DAMVIQNPRYQVTQFGKPVTLSCSQTLNHNVMYWYQQKSSQAPKLLFHYYDKDFNNEADTPDNFQSRRPNTSFCFLDIRSPGLGDTAMYLCATSRDGPGSSYNSPLHFGNGTRLTVT.

The chain couples TRBV12-3 or TRBV12-4 to TRBJ1-6, with TRBD1 identical over 9 bases. Trimming cost V 5 bases and J 9 bases; bases outside gene matches: 8. The CDR3 runs to 15 residues. CDR3 sequence: CASSPTGQGASPLHF. DNA of the CDR3: TGTGCCAGCAGTCCCACGGGACAGGGAGCTTCACCCCTCCACTTT.

The chain employs TRBV7-9 and TRBJ1-6; maybe TRBD1 (5 bases). Germline V gene sequence: CDR1 SEHNR, CDR2 FQNEAQ (reference sequence). Trimming stripped 1 base from V and 4 bases from J, with 17 bases between. The CDR3 is made up of 18 amino acids. CDR3 in amino acids: CASSLGEGVGAYNSPLHF. In DNA form, the CDR3 reads TGTGCCAGCAGCTTAGGGGAGGGTGTTGGGGCGTATAATTCACCCCTCCACTTT.

This clonotype appeared a few times. This chain uses TRBV6-6 with TRBJ2-5, with D perhaps being TRBD1 or TRBD2 (5 bases each). Trimming left V 4 bases short and J 1 base short, with 13 bases between. From germline, CDR1 is MNHNY and CDR2 SVGAGI (reference sequence). This CDR3 has 15 amino acids. The CDR3 protein is CASSWVRGGQETQYF. The CDR3 coding sequence is TGTGCCAGCAGTTGGGTTCGTGGGGGCCAAGAGACCCAGTACTTC.

This clonotype was recorded at least ten times. V gene TRBV29-1 combines with J gene TRBJ2-5; maybe TRBD2 (6 bases). The CDR3 sequence is 13 residues long. Trimming stripped 3 bases from V and 5 bases from J, with 13 bases between. Per germline, CDR1 SQVTM and CDR2 ANQGSEA. Here the CDR3 reads CSVDGGIEETQYF. The CDR3 nucleotides are TGCAGCGTTGATGGAGGGATCGAGGAGACCCAGTACTTC.

In its sample, this clonotype was seen a few times. The rearrangement joins TRBV15 to TRBJ2-3; TRBD2 aligns across 11 bases. The CDR3 runs 16 residues. J was trimmed by 3 bases and V by 0 bases; bases with no gene match: 2. Germline V lookup: CDR1 LNHNV, CDR2 YYDKDF (reference sequence). CDR3 coding DNA: TGTGCCACCAGCAGAGATCGGACTAGCGGGACAGATACGCAGTATTTT. Encoded protein: CATSRDRTSGTDTQYF.

V usage is TRBV12-3 or TRBV12-4 and J usage is TRBJ2-3; 14 bases align to TRBD2. This CDR3 is built from 17 residues. V lost 2 bases to trimming and J lost 5 bases; unmatched junction nucleotides: 6. The CDR3: CASSLPGTSGSVDTQYF. Here the CDR3 DNA reads TGTGCCAGCAGTTTACCCGGGACTAGCGGGAGTGTAGATACGCAGTATTTT.

This sequence joins TRBV29-1 and TRBJ2-1; a possible D gene is TRBD2 (5 bases). The CDR3 extends over 14 amino acids. V lost 4 bases to trimming and J lost 0 bases, with 10 bases between them. Germline CDR1 SQVTM, CDR2 ANQGSEA. CDR3 in amino acids: CSVGEGTSYNEQFF. CDR3 coding DNA: TGCAGCGTTGGAGAGGGAACCTCCTACAATGAGCAGTTCTTC.

The chain uses TRBV11-1 and TRBJ1-2, with unresolved D. V dropped 2 bases and J dropped 8 bases, with 9 bases sitting between them. The germline gives CDR1 SGHAT, CDR2 FQDESV (reference sequence). CDR3 length equals 12 residues. CDR3 coding DNA: TGTGCCAGCAGCTTATCGGCGGAAGGCTACACCTTC. This codes for CASSLSAEGYTF. The whole variable domain, remainder taken from reference TRBV11-1 and TRBJ1-2, is EAEVAQSPRYKITEKSQAVAFWCDPISGHATLYWYRQILGQGPELLVQFQDESVVDDSQLPKDRFSAERLKGVDSTLKIQPAELGDSAMYLCASSLSAEGYTFGSGTRLTVV.

This clonotype was seen a handful of times. In DNA form, the CDR3 reads TGCACTTACGGACCAGTCCACAATGAGCAGTTCTTC. Translation: CTYGPVHNEQFF. The rearrangement links TRBV20-1 to TRBJ2-1; D call uncertain. The CDR3 spans 12 residues. The germline V gene encodes CDR1 DFQATT and CDR2 SNEGSKA (reference sequence).

This clonotype turned up a few times. The conserved closing phenylalanine or tryptophan is absent in this CDR3, likely reflecting a read error. The genes are TRBV7-3 and TRBJ2-1; 9 bases fit TRBD2. V lost 2 bases and J lost 9; bases outside the gene matches: 8. The V gene's germline CDR1 is SGHTA and CDR2 FQGTGA. The CDR3 runs to 15 residues. CDR3 nucleotide sequence: TGTGCCAGCAGCTTAGGCCCGCGGGAGGGGGGTGAGCAGTTCCTC. It encodes CASSLGPREGGEQFL.

This clonotype was detected only a few times. The chain couples TRBV27 to TRBJ1-2, with D perhaps matching TRBD1 (5 bases). Trimming shortened V by 3 bases and J by 8 bases, and 19 bases separated the two germline ends. CDR3 length: 15 residues. The germline gives CDR1 MNHEY, CDR2 SMNVEV (reference sequence). The CDR3 region has the DNA TGTGCCAGCAGTTTTTCGGACGGGACCTTGGGAGGCTACACCTTC. Protein product: CASSFSDGTLGGYTF.

This clonotype came up a few times. The chain uses TRBV20-1 and TRBJ2-2, with D tentatively TRBD2 (5 bases). Per the germline V gene, CDR1 is DFQATT and CDR2 is SNEGSKA (reference sequence). This CDR3 contains 16 residues. Trimming cost V 0 bases and J 1 base, with 12 bases left between them. DNA of the CDR3: TGCAGTGCTAGAGATTTTGGACGGGGGAACACCGGGGAGCTGTTTTTT. The encoded protein is CSARDFGRGNTGELFF.

The genes are TRBV7-2 and TRBJ2-7; 7 nucleotides line up with TRBD2. The CDR3 extends over 14 amino acids. CDR1 is SGHTA, CDR2 FQGNSA, per germline. J lost 3 bases, V lost 5 bases, and 7 bases had no gene match. The DNA for the CDR3 is TGTGCCAGCAGCCCTAGGTCTAGCGGCTACGAGCAGTACTTC. It specifies CASSPRSSGYEQYF.

The V call is TRBV6-6, the J call TRBJ2-1; D not resolved. This CDR3 has 12 residues. Germline values: CDR1 MNHNY, CDR2 SVGAGI (reference sequence). Trimming pared 2 bases from V and 4 bases from J, leaving 3 bases between. The CDR3 loop reads CASSYEYNEQFF. CDR3 in DNA: TGTGCCAGCAGTTACGAATACAATGAGCAGTTCTTC.

A few counts support this clonotype. V usage is TRBV29-1 and J usage is TRBJ2-7; D assignment may be TRBD1 or TRBD2 (5 bases each). The CDR3 contains 14 residues. From germline, CDR1 is SQVTM and CDR2 ANQGSEA. The V gene lost 4 bases and the J gene lost 0 bases, with 13 bases spanning the gap. CDR3 sequence: CSVVGQGSSYEQYF. The CDR3 DNA follows: TGCAGCGTTGTAGGACAAGGGAGCTCCTACGAGCAGTACTTC.

This chain uses TRBV16 with TRBJ2-7, with D possibly matching TRBD1 (6 bases). This CDR3 spans 15 amino acids. Germline CDR1 and CDR2: KGHSY and FQNENV. Deletions cut 3 bases from V and 4 bases from J, with 16 bases between. In DNA, the CDR3 is TGTGCCAGCAGCCACAGGGGCTTTGGGTTGTACGAGCAGTACTTC. Translation: CASSHRGFGLYEQYF.